This is a list of T cell receptor beta chains from one sample in a study of cytomegalovirus exposure and HLA in healthy donors. Profiled with immunoSEQ multiplex PCR; TCRdb holds only in-frame clones, not every one. The data contain 150,000 to 200,000 clones, 75% to 90% of them singletons. The sequencing sample was made of PBMCs. The receptors shown here come from a woman aged 18-29 years in good health and CMV-seronegative. Both conserved end residues are part of each CDR3. D genes are given only for firm matches. Where a row states a size, it is once, few, many or the class of an expanded clone; other rows omit it.

size	D	J	V	CDR3	DNA
-	-	TRBJ1-2	TRBV4-3	CASSQSLEDGYTF	TGCGCCAGCAGCCAATCGTTGGAGGACGGCTACACCTTC
-	-	TRBJ2-7	TRBV10-3	CAISLSSYEQYF	TGTGCCATCAGCCTAAGCTCCTACGAGCAGTACTTC
-	TRBD1	TRBJ2-1	TRBV19	CASTPLEGQDYNEQFF	TGTGCCAGTACCCCTTTAGAGGGACAGGACTACAATGAGCAGTTCTTC
-	TRBD1	TRBJ1-6	TRBV2	CASRQTTGTNSPLHF	TGTGCCAGCAGACAAACGACAGGGACGAATTCACCCCTCCACTTT
-	-	TRBJ1-6	TRBV7-8	CASSLAEGVPKFSYNSPLHF	TGTGCCAGCAGCTTAGCGGAAGGGGTCCCCAAATTTTCCTATAATTCACCCCTCCACTTT
-	TRBD1	TRBJ1-3	TRBV29-1	CSARAGQLPGNTIYF	TGCAGCGCGAGGGCGGGACAGCTCCCAGGAAACACCATATATTTT
once	-	TRBJ1-2	TRBV4-1	CASRPDSSTANYGYTF	TGCGCCAGCCGCCCGGACAGTTCGACTGCTAACTATGGCTACACCTTC
-	-	TRBJ2-3	TRBV19	CASSITDSGRFTDTQYF	TGTGCCAGTAGTATAACGGACAGTGGCCGATTCACAGATACGCAGTATTTT
-	-	TRBJ1-1	TRBV30	CAWSVPMTGNTEAFF	TGTGCCTGGAGTGTACCGATGACAGGGAACACTGAAGCTTTCTTT
-	-	TRBJ2-4	TRBV19	CASVEIAKNIQYF	TGTGCCAGTGTAGAAATAGCCAAAAACATTCAGTACTTC
-	TRBD1	TRBJ1-2	TRBV27	CASGSWDSKDGYTF	TGTGCCAGCGGGTCCTGGGACAGCAAGGATGGCTACACCTTC
-	-	TRBJ1-2	TRBV4-1	CASSLDGNYGYTF	TGCGCCAGCAGCCTAGACGGTAACTATGGCTACACCTTC
-	-	TRBJ1-2	TRBV9	CASSVEFSRNYGYTF	TGTGCCAGCAGCGTAGAATTCTCCAGGAACTATGGCTACACCTTC
few	-	TRBJ2-7	TRBV11-2	CASTQSRVGGEQYF	TGTGCCAGCACGCAGTCTCGGGTCGGCGGCGAGCAGTACTTC
-	TRBD2	TRBJ2-1	TRBV27	CASSRAGGFNEQFF	TGTGCCAGCAGCAGGGCGGGAGGTTTCAATGAGCAGTTCTTC
-	-	TRBJ1-1	TRBV10-3	CAISEERLNTEAFF	TGTGCCATCAGTGAAGAGCGGTTGAACACTGAAGCTTTCTTT
-	TRBD2	TRBJ2-3	TRBV2	CASSSGSTQYF	TGTGCCAGCTCTAGCGGGAGTACGCAGTATTTT
many	TRBD2	TRBJ2-6	TRBV4-2	CASSQDGGAGANVLTF	TGTGCCAGCAGCCAAGACGGGGGGGCTGGGGCCAACGTCCTGACTTTC
-	TRBD1	TRBJ2-3	TRBV10-3	CAISEVTTGGITDTQYF	TGTGCCATCAGTGAGGTTACAACAGGGGGTATCACAGATACGCAGTATTTT
-	-	TRBJ1-2	TRBV5-5	CASSLRDTWLYGYTF	TGTGCCAGCAGCTTGAGGGACACCTGGCTCTATGGCTACACCTTC
-	-	TRBJ1-5	TRBV19	CASSGKNQPQHF	TGTGCCAGCTCAGGGAAGAATCAGCCCCAGCATTTT
-	-	TRBJ2-1	TRBV7-9	CASSSTYSPGVSYNEQFF	TGTGCCAGCAGCTCCACATACTCCCCAGGGGTGTCCTACAATGAGCAGTTCTTC
-	-	TRBJ2-3	TRBV5-6	CASSPKQAGAGDTQYF	TGTGCCAGCAGCCCGAAGCAGGCGGGCGCGGGGGATACGCAGTATTTT
-	-	TRBJ2-7	TRBV2	CASNAGYSYEQYF	TGTGCCAGCAACGCGGGGTACTCCTACGAGCAGTACTTC
-	-	TRBJ1-5	TRBV10-2	CASSGGRQGNQPQHF	TGCGCCAGCAGTGGCGGAAGGCAGGGTAATCAGCCCCAGCATTTT
-	TRBD1	TRBJ2-4	TRBV6-5	CASTLDRGTKNIQYF	TGTGCCAGCACCCTAGACAGGGGAACCAAAAACATTCAGTACTTC